The 13 T cell receptor beta chains listed next were all sequenced from one sample in a study of somatic mutations in cytotoxic T cells in rheumatoid arthritis. Profiling relied on immunoSEQ multiplex PCR, and the TCRdb table lists in-frame clones only, not all of them. The sample holds about 17,000 clones, approximately 82% seen once. The sequenced sample consisted of CD8+ T cells sorted from blood. These receptors all come from an adult with rheumatoid arthritis.

CDR3 loop: CAWSVASGGPYNEQFF. CDR3 DNA: TGTGCCTGGAGTGTTGCTAGCGGGGGACCGTACAATGAGCAGTTCTTC. The chain couples TRBV30 to TRBJ2-1; 10 bases are a match to TRBD2. V lost 0 bases to trimming and J lost 4 bases; unmatched junction nucleotides: 6. Germline-derived CDR1 and CDR2 are GTSNPN and SVGIG (reference sequence). The length of the CDR3 is 16 residues.

The rearrangement joins TRBV7-9 to TRBJ1-2; D is undetermined. The CDR3 loop spans 14 amino acids. Germline assignment: CDR1 SEHNR and CDR2 FQNEAQ (reference sequence). Trimming took off 4 bases at V and 7 bases at J, with 16 bases between the two ends. In DNA form, the CDR3 reads TGTGCCAGCAGCTCTACCTCGTCTATGGGTGGCTACACCTTC. Its translation: CASSSTSSMGGYTF.

The V gene is TRBV6-6, the J gene TRBJ1-2; D is uncertain. CDR3 size: 13 residues. Per germline, CDR1 MNHNY and CDR2 SVGAGI (reference sequence). V was cut by 2 bases and J by 6 bases, with 10 bases left in between. The CDR3 spells CASSYPTEDGYTF. The CDR3 nucleotides are TGTGCCAGCAGTTACCCAACCGAGGATGGCTACACCTTC.

This chain connects TRBV6-1 to TRBJ2-1; 12 bases map to TRBD2. Germline trimming cut 5 bases from V and 8 bases from J; bases unmatched to any gene: 7. Germline lookup yields CDR1 MNHNS and CDR2 SASEGT. The CDR3 is 15 amino acids. The DNA of the CDR3 is TGTGCCAGCAGTCTAGCGGGGGGGCCGTTCTATGAGCAGTTCTTC. Amino acids: CASSLAGGPFYEQFF.

The chain carries TRBV11-2 and TRBJ2-7, with TRBD2 matching 8 bases. Germline-derived CDR1 and CDR2 are SGHAT and FQNNGV. The junction had 13 bases not matched to a gene; V was cut back by 7 bases and J by 2 bases. The CDR3 is made up of 16 amino acids. The chain's CDR3 is CASTPRPGLDPYEQYF. As DNA, the CDR3 is TGTGCCAGCACCCCTCGTCCGGGACTAGATCCCTACGAGCAGTACTTC.

The CDR3 region is CSGYSLTDYGYTF. In DNA form, the CDR3 reads TGCAGCGGATACAGCCTTACGGACTATGGCTACACCTTC. The rearrangement uses TRBV29-1 and TRBJ1-2, with D hard to call. This CDR3 region has 13 residues. With 7 bases removed from V and 3 bases from J, the gap between germline ends came to 15 bases. The germline CDR1 and CDR2 sequences are SQVTM and ANQGSEA.

The chain uses TRBV6-6 and TRBJ2-1; TRBD2 might be the D (6 bases). Germline CDR1 reads MNHNY; CDR2 reads SVGAGI (reference sequence). The V end was cut by 8 bases, the J end by 3 bases, with 17 bases between. This CDR3 has 15 residues. CDR3 DNA sequence: TGTGCCAGCGAGAAACGGGGGTCTTACTACAATGAGCAGTTCTTC. This gives the protein CASEKRGSYYNEQFF.

Only a few counts were recorded for this clone. The J gene is TRBJ2-3, the V gene TRBV25-1; D might be TRBD1 (5 bases). V dropped 5 bases and J dropped 0 bases, with 12 bases sitting between them. The CDR3 totals 15 residues. Germline lookup yields CDR1 MGHDK and CDR2 SYGVNS. The chain's CDR3 is CASSRTSKSTDTQYF. The CDR3, as DNA: TGTGCCAGCAGTAGGACATCCAAGAGCACAGATACGCAGTATTTT.

The V call is TRBV27, the J call TRBJ1-5; D is possibly TRBD1 (5 bases). From germline, CDR1 is MNHEY and CDR2 SMNVEV (reference sequence). This CDR3 is built from 13 residues. V dropped 5 bases and J dropped 1 base, with 6 bases sitting between them. CDR3 DNA sequence: TGTGCCAGCAGTGACAGAAGCAATCAGCCCCAGCATTTT. Protein product: CASSDRSNQPQHF.

This clone appeared a single time. J is TRBJ2-5 and V is TRBV5-6; 9 nucleotides line up with TRBD1. Germline loops: CDR1 SGHDT, CDR2 YYEEEE. J gave up 5 bases and V 0 bases, and 2 bases lay outside the gene matches. The length of the CDR3 is 14 residues. CDR3 bases: TGTGCCAGCAGCTTGGCAGACAGGGGGGAGACCCAGTACTTC. This gives the protein CASSLADRGETQYF.

The V and J genes are TRBV10-1 and TRBJ2-1; D gene uncertain. Germline V gene lookup returns CDR1 WNHNN and CDR2 SYGVQD (reference sequence). This CDR3 has 13 residues. V was cut by 10 bases and J by 5 bases, with 15 bases left in between. The CDR3 DNA follows: TGCGCCACCTCTGGGCCAGAAAACAATGAGCAGTTCTTC. Protein: CATSGPENNEQFF.

This sequence joins TRBV6-5 and TRBJ2-5; 7 bases match TRBD2. The end of the DNA aligns better with TRBJ2-7, so the J call may be wrong. Germline V gene lookup returns CDR1 MNHEY and CDR2 SVGAGI. The CDR3 loop spans 13 amino acids. The CDR3 reads CASSYGGVAEQYF. CDR3 in DNA: TGTGCCAGCAGTTACGGGGGGGTCGCCGAGCAGTACTTC.

This chain links TRBV27 with TRBJ2-7; unclear D gene. The CDR3 sequence is 10 residues long. Per germline, CDR1 MNHEY and CDR2 SMNVEV (reference sequence). V gave up 5 bases and J gave up 2 bases, with 1 base separating them. The DNA for the CDR3 is TGTGCCAGCAGTCCCTACGAGCAGTACTTC. Protein sequence: CASSPYEQYF.